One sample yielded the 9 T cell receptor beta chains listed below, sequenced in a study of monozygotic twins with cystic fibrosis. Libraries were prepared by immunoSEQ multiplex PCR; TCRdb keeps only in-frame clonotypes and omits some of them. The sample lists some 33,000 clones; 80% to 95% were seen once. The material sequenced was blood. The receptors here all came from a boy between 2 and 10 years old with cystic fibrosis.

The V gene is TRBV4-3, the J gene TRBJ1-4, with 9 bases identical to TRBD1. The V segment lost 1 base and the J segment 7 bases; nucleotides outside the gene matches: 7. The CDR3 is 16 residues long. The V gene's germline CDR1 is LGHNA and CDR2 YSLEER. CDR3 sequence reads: CASSQGDRDRVEKLFF. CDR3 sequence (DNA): TGCGCCAGCAGCCAAGGGGACCGGGACAGGGTTGAAAAACTGTTTTTT.

The chain's CDR3 is CASSQGNTGELFF. The DNA of the CDR3 is TGTGCCAGCAGTCAGGGGAACACCGGGGAGCTGTTTTTT. V gene TRBV25-1 combines with J gene TRBJ2-2; D might be TRBD1 (5 bases). The V end was cut by 5 bases, the J end by 1 base, with 5 bases between. Germline-derived CDR1 and CDR2 are MGHDK and SYGVNS. The CDR3 is 13 amino acids. The variable domain in full, completed from reference TRBV25-1 and TRBJ2-2, reads EADIYQTPRYLVIGTGKKITLECSQTMGHDKMYWYQQDPGMELHLIHYSYGVNSTEKGDLSSESTVSRIRTEHFPLTLESARPSHTSQYLCASSQGNTGELFFGEGSRLTVL.

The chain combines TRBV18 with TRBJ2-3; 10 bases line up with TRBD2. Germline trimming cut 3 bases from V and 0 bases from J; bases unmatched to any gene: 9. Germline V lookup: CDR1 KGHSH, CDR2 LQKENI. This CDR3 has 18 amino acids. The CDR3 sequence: CASSPMPGTSASTDTQYF. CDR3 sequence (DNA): TGTGCCAGCTCACCGATGCCCGGGACTAGCGCTAGCACAGATACGCAGTATTTT.

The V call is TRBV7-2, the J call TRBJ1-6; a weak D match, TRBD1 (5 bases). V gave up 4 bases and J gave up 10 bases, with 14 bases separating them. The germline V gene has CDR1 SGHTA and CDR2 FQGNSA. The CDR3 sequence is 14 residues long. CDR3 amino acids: CASSSQGMDSPLHF. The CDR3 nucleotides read TGTGCCAGCAGCTCCCAGGGCATGGACTCACCCCTCCACTTT.

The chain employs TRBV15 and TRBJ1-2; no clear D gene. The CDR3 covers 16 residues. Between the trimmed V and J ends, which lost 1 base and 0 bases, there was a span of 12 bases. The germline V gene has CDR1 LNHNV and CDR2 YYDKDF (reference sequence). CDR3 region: CATSRVFETANYGYTF. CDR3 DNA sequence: TGTGCCACCAGCAGAGTCTTTGAGACGGCTAACTATGGCTACACCTTC.

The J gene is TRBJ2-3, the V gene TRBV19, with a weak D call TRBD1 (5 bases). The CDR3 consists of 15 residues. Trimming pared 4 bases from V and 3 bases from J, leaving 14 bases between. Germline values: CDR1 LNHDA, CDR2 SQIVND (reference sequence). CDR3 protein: CASSTEGHRTDTQYF. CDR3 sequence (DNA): TGTGCCAGTAGTACAGAAGGGCACAGGACAGATACGCAGTATTTT.

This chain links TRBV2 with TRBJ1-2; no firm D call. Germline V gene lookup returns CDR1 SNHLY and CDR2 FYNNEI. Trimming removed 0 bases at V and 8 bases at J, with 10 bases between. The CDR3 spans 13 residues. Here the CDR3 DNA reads TGTGCCAGCAGTGAAGCCCCTGGTTGGGGCTACACCTTC. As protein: CASSEAPGWGYTF.

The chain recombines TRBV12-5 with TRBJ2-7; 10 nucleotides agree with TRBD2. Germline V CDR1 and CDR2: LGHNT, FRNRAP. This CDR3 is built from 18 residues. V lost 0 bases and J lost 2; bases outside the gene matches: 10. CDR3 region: CASGLVVGTSAIPYEQYF. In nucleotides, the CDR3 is TGTGCTAGTGGTTTGGTGGTGGGGACTAGCGCTATACCCTACGAGCAGTACTTC.

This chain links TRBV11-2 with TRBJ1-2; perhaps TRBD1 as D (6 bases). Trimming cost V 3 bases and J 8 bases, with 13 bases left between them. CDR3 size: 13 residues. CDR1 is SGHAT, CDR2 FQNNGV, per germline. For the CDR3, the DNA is TGTGCCAGCAGCTTCCAGGGGTCGCGGGGCTACACCTTC. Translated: CASSFQGSRGYTF.